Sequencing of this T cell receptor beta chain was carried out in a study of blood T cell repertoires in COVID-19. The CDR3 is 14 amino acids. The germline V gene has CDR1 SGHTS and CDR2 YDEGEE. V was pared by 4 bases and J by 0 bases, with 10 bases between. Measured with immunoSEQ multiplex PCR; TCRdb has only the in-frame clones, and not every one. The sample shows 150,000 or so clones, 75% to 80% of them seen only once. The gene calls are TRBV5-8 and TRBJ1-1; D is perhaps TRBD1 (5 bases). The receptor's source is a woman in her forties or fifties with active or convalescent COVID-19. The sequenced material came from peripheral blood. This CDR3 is CASSTRDMNTEAFF. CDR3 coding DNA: TGTGCCAGCAGCACCAGGGATATGAACACTGAAGCTTTCTTT.